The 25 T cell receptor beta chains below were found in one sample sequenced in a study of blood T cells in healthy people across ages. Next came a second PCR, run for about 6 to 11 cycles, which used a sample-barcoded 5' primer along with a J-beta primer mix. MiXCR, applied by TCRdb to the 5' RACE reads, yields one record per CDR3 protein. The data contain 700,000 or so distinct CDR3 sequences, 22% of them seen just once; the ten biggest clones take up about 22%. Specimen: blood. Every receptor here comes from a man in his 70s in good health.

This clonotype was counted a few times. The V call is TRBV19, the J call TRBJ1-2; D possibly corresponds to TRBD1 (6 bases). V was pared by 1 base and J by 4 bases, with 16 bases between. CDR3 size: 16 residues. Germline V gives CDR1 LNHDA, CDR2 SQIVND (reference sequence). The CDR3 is CASSIVLLPGAYGYTF. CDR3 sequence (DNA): TGTGCCAGTAGTATAGTTCTTCTTCCAGGGGCCTATGGCTACACCTTC. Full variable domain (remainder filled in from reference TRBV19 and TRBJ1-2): DGGITQSPKYLFRKEGQNVTLSCEQNLNHDAMYWYRQDPGQGLRLIYYSQIVNDFQKGDIAEGYSVSREKKESFPLTVTSAQKNPTAFYLCASSIVLLPGAYGYTFGSGTRLTVV.

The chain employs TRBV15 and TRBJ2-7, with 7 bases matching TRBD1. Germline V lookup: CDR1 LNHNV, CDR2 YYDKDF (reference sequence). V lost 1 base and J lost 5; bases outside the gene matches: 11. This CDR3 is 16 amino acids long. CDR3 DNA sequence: TGTGCCACCAGCAGAGGCCCAATTCTAACAGGGGACGAGCAGTACTTC. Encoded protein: CATSRGPILTGDEQYF.

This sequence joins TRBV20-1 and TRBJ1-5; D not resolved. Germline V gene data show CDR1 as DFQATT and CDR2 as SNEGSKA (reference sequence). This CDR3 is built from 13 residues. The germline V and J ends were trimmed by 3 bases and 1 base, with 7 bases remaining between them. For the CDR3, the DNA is TGCAGTGCTAGTGGGCAGAGCAATCAGCCCCAGCATTTT. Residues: CSASGQSNQPQHF.

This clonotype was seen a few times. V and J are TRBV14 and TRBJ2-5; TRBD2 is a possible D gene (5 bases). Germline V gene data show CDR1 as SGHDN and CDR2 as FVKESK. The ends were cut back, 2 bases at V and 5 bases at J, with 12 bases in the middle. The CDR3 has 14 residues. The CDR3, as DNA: TGTGCCAGCAGCCAAAGCGGTCGCTCGGAGACCCAGTACTTC. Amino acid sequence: CASSQSGRSETQYF. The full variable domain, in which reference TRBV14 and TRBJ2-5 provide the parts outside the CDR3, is EAGVTQFPSHSVIEKGQTVTLRCDPISGHDNLYWYRRVMGKEIKFLLHFVKESKQDESGMPNNRFLAERTGGTYSTLKVQPAELEDSGVYFCASSQSGRSETQYFGPGTRLLVL.

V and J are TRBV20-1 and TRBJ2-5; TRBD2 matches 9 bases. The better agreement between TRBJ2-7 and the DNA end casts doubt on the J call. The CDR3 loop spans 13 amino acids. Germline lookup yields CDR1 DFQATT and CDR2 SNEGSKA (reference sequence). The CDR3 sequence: CSASSGRGYEQYV. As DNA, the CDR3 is TGCAGTGCTAGTAGCGGGAGAGGCTACGAGCAGTACGTC.

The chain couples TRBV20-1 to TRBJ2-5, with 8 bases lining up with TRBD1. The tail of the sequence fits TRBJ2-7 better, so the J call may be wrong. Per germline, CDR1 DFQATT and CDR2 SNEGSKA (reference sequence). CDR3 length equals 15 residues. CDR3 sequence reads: CSAGKTGAYGDEQYF. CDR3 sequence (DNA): TGCAGTGCTGGCAAGACAGGGGCATATGGGGACGAGCAGTACTTC.

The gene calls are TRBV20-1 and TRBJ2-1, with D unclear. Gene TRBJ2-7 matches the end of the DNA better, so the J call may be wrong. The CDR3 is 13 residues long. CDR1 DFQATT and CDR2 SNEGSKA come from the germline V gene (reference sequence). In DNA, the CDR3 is TGCAGTGCCCTTCAGGCCTCCACCTACGAGCAGTACTTC. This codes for CSALQASTYEQYF.

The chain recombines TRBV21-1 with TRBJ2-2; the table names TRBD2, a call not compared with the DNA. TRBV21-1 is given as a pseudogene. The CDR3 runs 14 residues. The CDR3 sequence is CASLGAGTAGELFF. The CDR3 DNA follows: TGTGCCAGCCTCGGCGCGGGAACCGCCGGGGAGCTGTTTTTT.

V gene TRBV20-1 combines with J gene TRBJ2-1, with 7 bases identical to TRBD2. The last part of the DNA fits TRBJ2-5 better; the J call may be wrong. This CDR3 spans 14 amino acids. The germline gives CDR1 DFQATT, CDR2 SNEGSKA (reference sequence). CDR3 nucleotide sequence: TGCAGTGCCCCACTACGTCGGGGGGAAGAGACCCAGTACTTC. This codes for CSAPLRRGEETQYF.

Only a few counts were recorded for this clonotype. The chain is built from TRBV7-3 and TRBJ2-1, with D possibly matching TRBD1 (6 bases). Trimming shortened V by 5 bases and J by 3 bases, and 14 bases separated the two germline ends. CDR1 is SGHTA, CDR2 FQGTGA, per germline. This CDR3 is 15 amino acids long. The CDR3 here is CASSPTGGGYNEQFF. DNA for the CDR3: TGTGCCAGCAGCCCGACAGGTGGGGGCTACAATGAGCAGTTCTTC.

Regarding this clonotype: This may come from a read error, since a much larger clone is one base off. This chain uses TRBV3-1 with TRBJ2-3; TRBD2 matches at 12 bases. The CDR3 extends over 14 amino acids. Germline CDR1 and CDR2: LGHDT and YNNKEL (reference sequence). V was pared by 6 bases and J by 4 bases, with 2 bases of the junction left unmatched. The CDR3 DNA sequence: TGTGCCAGCAGGACTAGCGGGGGCTCAGATACGCAGTATTTT. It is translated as CASRTSGGSDTQYF.

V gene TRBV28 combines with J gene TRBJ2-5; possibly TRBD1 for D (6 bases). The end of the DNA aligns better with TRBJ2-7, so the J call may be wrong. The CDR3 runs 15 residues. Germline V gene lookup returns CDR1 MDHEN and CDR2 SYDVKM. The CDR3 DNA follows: TGTGCCAGCAGTTGGCAGGGGCAGACGACCTACGAGCAGTACTTC. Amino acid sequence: CASSWQGQTTYEQYF.

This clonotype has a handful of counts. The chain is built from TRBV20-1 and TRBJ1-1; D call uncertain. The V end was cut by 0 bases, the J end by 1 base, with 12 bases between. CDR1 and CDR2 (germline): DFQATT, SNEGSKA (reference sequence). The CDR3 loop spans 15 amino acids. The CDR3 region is CSAREVPNSNTEAFF. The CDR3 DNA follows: TGCAGTGCTAGAGAAGTTCCAAACTCGAACACTGAAGCTTTCTTT.

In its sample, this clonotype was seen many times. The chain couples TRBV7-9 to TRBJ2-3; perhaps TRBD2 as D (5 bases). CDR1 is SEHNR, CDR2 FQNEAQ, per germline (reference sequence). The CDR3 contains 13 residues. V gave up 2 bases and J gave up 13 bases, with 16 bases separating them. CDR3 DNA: TGTGCCAGCAGCTTAATAGTGGTCGCTAGCAAGTATTTT. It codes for CASSLIVVASKYF.

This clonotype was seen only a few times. The CDR3 nucleotides read TGTGCCAGCAGTTTTGTTGGGTTAGGAGAAGAGACCCAGTACTTC. It codes for CASSFVGLGEETQYF. V gene TRBV27 combines with J gene TRBJ2-5; D unclear. V shed 3 bases and J shed 3 bases, with 14 bases lying between them. The CDR3 has 15 amino acids. Looked up from germline, CDR1 is MNHEY and CDR2 is SMNVEV (reference sequence).

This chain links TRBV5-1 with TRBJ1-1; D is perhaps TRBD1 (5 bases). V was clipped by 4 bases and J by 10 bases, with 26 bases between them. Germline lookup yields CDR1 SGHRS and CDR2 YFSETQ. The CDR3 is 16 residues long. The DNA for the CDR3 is TGCGCCAGCAGCCCCGGACCCTCGGACACTTTCTTCCCAGCTTTCTTT. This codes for CASSPGPSDTFFPAFF.

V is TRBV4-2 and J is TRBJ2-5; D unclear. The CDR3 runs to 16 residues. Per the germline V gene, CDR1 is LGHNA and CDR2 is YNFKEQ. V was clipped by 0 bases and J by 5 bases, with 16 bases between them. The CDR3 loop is CASSQDTRVFSETQYF. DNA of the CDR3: TGTGCCAGCAGCCAAGACACTCGTGTTTTTAGTGAGACCCAGTACTTC.

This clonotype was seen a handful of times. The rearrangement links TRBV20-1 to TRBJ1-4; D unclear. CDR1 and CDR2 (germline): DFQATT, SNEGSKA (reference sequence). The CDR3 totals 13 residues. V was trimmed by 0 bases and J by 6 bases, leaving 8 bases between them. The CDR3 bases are TGCAGTGCTAGAGATCAAGTGGATGAAAAACTGTTTTTT. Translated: CSARDQVDEKLFF.

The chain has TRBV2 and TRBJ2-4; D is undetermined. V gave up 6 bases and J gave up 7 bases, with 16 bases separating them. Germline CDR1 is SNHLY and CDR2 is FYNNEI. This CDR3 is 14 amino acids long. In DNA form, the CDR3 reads TGTGCCAGCAGCCTCGAGCGCCTAAGGAACATTCAGTACTTC. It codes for CASSLERLRNIQYF.

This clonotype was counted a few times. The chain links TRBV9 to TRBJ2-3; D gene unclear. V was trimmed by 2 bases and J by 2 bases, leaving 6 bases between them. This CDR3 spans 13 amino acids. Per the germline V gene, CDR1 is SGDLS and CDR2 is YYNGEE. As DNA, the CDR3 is TGTGCCAGCAGCGTGGTGACCACAGATACGCAGTATTTT. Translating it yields CASSVVTTDTQYF. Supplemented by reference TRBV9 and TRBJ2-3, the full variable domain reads DSGVTQTPKHLITATGQRVTLRCSPRSGDLSVYWYQQSLDQGLQFLIQYYNGEERAKGNILERFSAQQFPDLHSELNLSSLELGDSALYFCASSVVTTDTQYFGPGTRLTVL.

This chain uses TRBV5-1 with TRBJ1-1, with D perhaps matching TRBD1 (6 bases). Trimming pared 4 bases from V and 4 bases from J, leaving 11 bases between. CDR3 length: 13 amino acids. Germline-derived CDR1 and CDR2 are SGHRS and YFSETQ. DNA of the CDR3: TGCGCCAGCAGCGGGGGGCGATCCACTGAAGCTTTCTTT. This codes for CASSGGRSTEAFF.

Here the CDR3 reads CASRHRSGANVLTF. In nucleotides, the CDR3 is TGTGCCAGTAGGCACAGATCTGGGGCCAACGTCCTGACTTTC. The V call is TRBV19, the J call TRBJ2-6; D is unclear. Germline assignment: CDR1 LNHDA and CDR2 SQIVND (reference sequence). This CDR3 has 14 amino acids. V lost 6 bases, J lost 1 base, and 7 bases lay in between. Filled out from reference TRBV19 and TRBJ2-6, the complete variable domain reads DGGITQSPKYLFRKEGQNVTLSCEQNLNHDAMYWYRQDPGQGLRLIYYSQIVNDFQKGDIAEGYSVSREKKESFPLTVTSAQKNPTAFYLCASRHRSGANVLTFGAGSRLTVL.

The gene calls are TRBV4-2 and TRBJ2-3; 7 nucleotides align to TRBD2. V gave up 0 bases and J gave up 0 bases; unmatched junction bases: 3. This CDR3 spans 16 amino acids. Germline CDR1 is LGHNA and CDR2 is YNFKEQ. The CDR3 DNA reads TGTGCCAGCAGCCAAGATGGTAGCGGGAGCACAGATACGCAGTATTTT. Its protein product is CASSQDGSGSTDTQYF.

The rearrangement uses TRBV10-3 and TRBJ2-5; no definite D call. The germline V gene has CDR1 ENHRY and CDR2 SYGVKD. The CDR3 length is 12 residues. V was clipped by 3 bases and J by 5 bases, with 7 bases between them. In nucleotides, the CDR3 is TGTGCCATCAGTGATTGGCAGGAGACCCAGTACTTC. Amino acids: CAISDWQETQYF.

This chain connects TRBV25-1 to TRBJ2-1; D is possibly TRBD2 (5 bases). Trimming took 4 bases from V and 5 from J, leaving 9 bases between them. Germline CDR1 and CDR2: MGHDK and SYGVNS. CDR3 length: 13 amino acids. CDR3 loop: CASSAGLHNEQFF. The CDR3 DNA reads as TGTGCCAGCAGTGCAGGACTGCACAATGAGCAGTTCTTC.